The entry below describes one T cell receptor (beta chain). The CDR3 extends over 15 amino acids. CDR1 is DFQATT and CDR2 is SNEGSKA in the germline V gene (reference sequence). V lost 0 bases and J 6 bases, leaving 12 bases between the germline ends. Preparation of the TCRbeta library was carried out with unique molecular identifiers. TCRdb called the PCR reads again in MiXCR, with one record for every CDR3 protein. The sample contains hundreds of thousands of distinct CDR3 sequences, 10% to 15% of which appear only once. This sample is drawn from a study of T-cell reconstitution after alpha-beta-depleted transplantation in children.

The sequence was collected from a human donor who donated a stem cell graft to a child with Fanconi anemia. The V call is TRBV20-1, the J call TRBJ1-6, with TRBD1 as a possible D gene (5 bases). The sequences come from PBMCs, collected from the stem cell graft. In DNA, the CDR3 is TGCAGTGCTAGAGATCATCGGGGCCGTAATTCACCCCTCCACTTT. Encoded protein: CSARDHRGRNSPLHF.